These 18 T cell receptor beta chains originate from one sample sequenced in a study of Graves' ophthalmopathy and Graves' hyperthyroidism. RNA transcripts provided the template for amplifying TCR beta CDR3 regions. First-round RT-PCR employed HTBI primers, with a second-round multiplex PCR after it. MiXCR, run by TCRdb on the multiplex PCR reads, gives a single entry per CDR3 protein. Seen here are roughly 610,000 distinct CDR3 sequences, about a fifth observed once, and the top ten hold approximately 7.7%. Material for sequencing was peripheral blood. These receptors were collected from a woman aged 18-29 years with stable Graves' hyperthyroidism. Some clones in this sample may be carry-over from other donors' samples.

This clonotype was seen ten or more times. V and J are TRBV7-2 and TRBJ2-7; TRBD2 matches 12 bases. The CDR3 is 15 amino acids. Trimming removed 4 bases from V and 1 base from J; junction bases left unmatched: 2. CDR1 is SGHTA, CDR2 FQGNSA, per germline. The DNA of the CDR3 is TGTGCCAGCAGCTCACTAGCGGGAGGTTCCTACGAGCAGTACTTC. Its translation: CASSSLAGGSYEQYF.

The gene calls are TRBV28 and TRBJ2-6; D not resolved. The V gene lost 6 bases and the J gene lost 0 bases, with 15 bases spanning the gap. The germline V gene encodes CDR1 MDHEN and CDR2 SYDVKM. This CDR3 comprises 17 residues. The CDR3, as DNA: TGTGCCAGCAGGAAGGATTCCATTAACTCTGGGGCCAACGTCCTGACTTTC. Its translation is CASRKDSINSGANVLTF.

Ten or more counts support this clonotype. The chain uses TRBV27 and TRBJ2-5; the D gene is possibly TRBD2 (7 bases). V was shortened by 5 bases and J by 2 bases, with 18 bases between the two germline ends. The CDR3 sequence is 16 residues long. Looked up from germline, CDR1 is MNHEY and CDR2 is SMNVEV (reference sequence). As DNA, the CDR3 is TGTGCCAGCAGTCCCTCGGGGGGCGCCTTTCAAGAGACCCAGTACTTC. Translating gives CASSPSGGAFQETQYF.

This clonotype has a single count. This chain links TRBV12-3 or TRBV12-4 with TRBJ1-2, with D possibly being TRBD1 (5 bases). CDR3 size: 16 residues. The V gene lost 6 bases and the J gene lost 4 bases, with 21 bases spanning the gap. CDR3 in amino acids: CASSQTRTYTPYGYTF. The CDR3 bases are TGTGCCAGCAGCCAAACTCGGACATACACCCCCTATGGCTACACCTTC.

This clonotype was observed at least ten times. The chain joins TRBV20-1 to TRBJ2-7; a possible D gene is TRBD1 (5 bases). Deletions cut 7 bases from V and 2 bases from J, with 12 bases between. There are 12 residues in the CDR3. Germline CDR1 is DFQATT and CDR2 is SNEGSKA (reference sequence). CDR3 loop: CSVPGQAYEQYF. For the CDR3, the DNA is TGCAGTGTTCCCGGACAAGCCTACGAGCAGTACTTC.

This clonotype was seen ten or more times. Given a much more abundant clone one base away, this may be a read error. The gene calls are TRBV28 and TRBJ2-5, with TRBD1 as a possible D gene (6 bases). CDR1 is MDHEN, CDR2 SYDVKM, per germline. The CDR3 consists of 18 residues. The CDR3 sequence is CASSLILGHPLGQETKYF. CDR3 nucleotide sequence: TGTGCCAGCAGCCTAATACTGGGACATCCGCTGGGCCAAGAGACCAAGTACTTC. Complete variable domain (other parts from reference TRBV28 and TRBJ2-5): DVKVTQSSRYLVKRTGEKVFLECVQDMDHENMFWYRQDPGLGLRLIYFSYDVKMKEKGDIPEGYSVSREKKERFSLILESASTNQTSMYLCASSLILGHPLGQETKYFGPGTRLLVL.

This clonotype showed up many times. Germline and junction disagree at one end, which may indicate a read error. The chain has TRBV7-2 and TRBJ2-7; D is possibly TRBD1 (5 bases). The germline V gene encodes CDR1 SGHTA and CDR2 FQGNSA. The CDR3 contains 14 residues. The CDR3 spells CASARAGWSYGQYF. The CDR3 DNA reads as TGTGCCAGCGCAAGAGCAGGGTGGTCCTACGGGCAGTACTTC.

This clonotype was detected many times. With a much larger clone just one base away, this may be a read error. The chain joins TRBV2 to TRBJ2-5; the D gene is possibly TRBD2 (5 bases). The germline V gene encodes CDR1 SNHLY and CDR2 FYNNEI. CDR3 length equals 12 residues. V lost 7 bases and J 5 bases, leaving 11 bases between the germline ends. The CDR3 DNA reads TGTGCCAGCAATGCGGGTGCGGAGACCCAGTACTTC. Translating gives CASNAGAETQYF.

The CDR3 is CSARTGGGAYEQYF. CDR3 bases: TGCAGTGCCAGGACTGGAGGGGGGGCCTACGAGCAGTACTTC. The J gene is TRBJ2-7, the V gene TRBV20-1; weak D call: TRBD2 (7 bases). CDR3 size: 14 residues. CDR1 DFQATT and CDR2 SNEGSKA come from the germline V gene (reference sequence). The V and J ends lost 6 bases and 2 bases respectively, with 17 bases between them.

The chain uses TRBV19 and TRBJ1-1; 8 bases are shared with TRBD1. V shed 5 bases, J shed 4 bases, and the junction held 6 bases outside the gene matches. CDR1 and CDR2 from the germline V gene are LNHDA and SQIVND (reference sequence). There are 14 residues in the CDR3. CDR3 sequence reads: CASSPRRGLTEAFF. The CDR3 region has the DNA TGTGCCAGTAGTCCTCGCAGGGGGCTCACTGAAGCTTTCTTT.

V and J are TRBV7-8 and TRBJ2-7; TRBD1 or TRBD2 may be the D gene (5 bases each). This CDR3 spans 16 amino acids. V was pared by 0 bases and J by 1 base, with 13 bases between. Per germline, CDR1 SGHVS and CDR2 FQNEAQ. The CDR3 reads CASSLARGPGSYEQYF. CDR3 nucleotides: TGTGCCAGCAGCTTAGCTAGGGGACCCGGATCCTACGAGCAGTACTTC.

This clonotype was observed a few times. The V and J genes are TRBV5-1 and TRBJ1-1, with 8 bases identical to TRBD1. V lost 0 bases to trimming and J lost 7 bases; unmatched junction nucleotides: 17. The CDR3 length is 18 residues. In germline, CDR1 is SGHRS, CDR2 YFSETQ. CDR3 sequence reads: CASSLVQSGTGLKDEAFF. As DNA, the CDR3 is TGCGCCAGCAGCTTGGTCCAATCGGGGACAGGTCTAAAGGATGAAGCTTTCTTT.

The CDR3 region has the DNA TGTGCCAGCCGAGACAGATTATTTTTCCCCGGGGAGCTGTTTTTT. This translates into CASRDRLFFPGELFF. The rearrangement joins TRBV12-3 or TRBV12-4 to TRBJ2-2; maybe TRBD1 (5 bases). Trimming shortened V by 8 bases and J by 6 bases, and 19 bases separated the two germline ends. The CDR3 totals 15 residues.

This clonotype was observed at least ten times. CDR3 sequence (DNA): TGTGCCAGCCACCCAGGGGATCGAGAGACCCAGTACTTC. Its translation is CASHPGDRETQYF. The chain recombines TRBV28 with TRBJ2-5, with D tentatively TRBD1 (6 bases). Between the trimmed V and J ends, which lost 8 bases and 4 bases, there was a span of 14 bases. The germline gives CDR1 MDHEN, CDR2 SYDVKM. The CDR3 length is 13 residues.

This clonotype was seen at least ten times. V is TRBV30 and J is TRBJ2-2, with no clear D. The CDR3 is 13 amino acids. Germline CDR1 is GTSNPN and CDR2 is SVGIG (reference sequence). The DNA for the CDR3 is TGTGCGACGGGTCGCTCTGGCACCGGGGAGCTGTTTTTT. It is translated as CATGRSGTGELFF.

This clonotype was detected many times. The chain has TRBV7-9 and TRBJ1-1; D gene uncertain. Trimming left V 1 base short and J 1 base short, with 10 bases between. The CDR3 has 15 amino acids. CDR1 and CDR2 from the germline V gene are SEHNR and FQNEAQ (reference sequence). This CDR3 is CASSLVGRGNTEAFF. CDR3 in DNA: TGTGCCAGCAGCTTAGTGGGTCGGGGGAACACTGAAGCTTTCTTT.

This clonotype showed up just a few times. The chain links TRBV20-1 to TRBJ1-5; the D gene is possibly TRBD1 (5 bases). Trimming cost V 4 bases and J 0 bases, with 13 bases left between them. Germline V CDR1 and CDR2: DFQATT, SNEGSKA (reference sequence). This CDR3 region has 15 residues. The CDR3 DNA sequence: TGCAGTGCTAAATGGGACGGAATTAGCAATCAGCCCCAGCATTTT. Translating gives CSAKWDGISNQPQHF.

A note on this clonotype: At one boundary the junction diverges from the germline segment, which might be a read error. The V gene is TRBV12-3 or TRBV12-4, the J gene TRBJ2-7, with D hard to call. This CDR3 region has 11 residues. The CDR3 region has the DNA TGTGCCAGCGGCAAGTCCTACGATCAGTACTTC. It codes for CASGKSYDQYF.